The 22 T cell receptor beta chains given below trace back to one sample, sequenced in a study of vaccination effects on CD4 cells after COVID-19. The ViraFEST assay expanded antigen-specific CD4+ T cells with viral peptide pools before sequencing. The culture ran for about 10 days, and then CD4+ T cells were isolated. Negative nucleocapsid antibody tests before and after vaccination confirmed no previous SARS-CoV-2 infection. TCRdb keeps only in-frame clones here, not all; method: immunoSEQ multiplex PCR. The sample records tens of thousands of clones, approximately 70% being singletons. For these receptors, no antigen is known. Material: CD4+ T cells from PBMCs cultured with HCoV-NL63 spike peptides, obtained before COVID-19 vaccination. The receptors originated from a human donor who received a COVID-19 vaccine.

The gene calls are TRBV7-9 and TRBJ2-5; TRBD2 might be the D (7 bases). Trimming pared 4 bases from V and 4 bases from J, leaving 10 bases between. This CDR3 contains 13 residues. CDR1 is SEHNR and CDR2 is FQNEAQ in the germline V gene (reference sequence). The CDR3 loop is CASSWGGRETQYF. CDR3 sequence (DNA): TGTGCCAGCAGCTGGGGGGGGCGAGAGACCCAGTACTTC.

The gene calls are TRBV5-1 and TRBJ1-6; D is perhaps TRBD1 (5 bases). From germline, CDR1 is SGHRS and CDR2 YFSETQ. The V end lost 6 bases, the J end lost 6 bases, and 16 bases lay between the germline ends. The CDR3 is 15 residues long. Here the CDR3 reads CASKEKGLGNSPLHF. CDR3 in DNA: TGCGCCAGCAAGGAAAAGGGACTCGGTAATTCACCCCTCCACTTT.

This sequence joins TRBV5-1 and TRBJ1-5, with a weak D call TRBD1 (5 bases). Germline CDR1 is SGHRS and CDR2 is YFSETQ. The length of the CDR3 is 22 residues. The ends were cut back, 0 bases at V and 0 bases at J, with 28 bases in the middle. The CDR3 here is CASSLDSPGTEKVDHSNQPQHF. CDR3 sequence (DNA): TGCGCCAGCAGCTTGGACAGTCCAGGGACCGAGAAGGTTGACCATAGCAATCAGCCCCAGCATTTT.

The J gene is TRBJ2-2, the V gene TRBV12-3 or TRBV12-4; D may be TRBD2 (7 bases). V lost 3 bases, J lost 6 bases, and 8 bases lay in between. This CDR3 is 13 amino acids long. The DNA of the CDR3 is TGTGCCAGCAGTTTGGGGGGGCCCGGGGAGCTGTTTTTT. Translating gives CASSLGGPGELFF.

This clone was observed a handful of times. The chain uses TRBV10-1 and TRBJ2-3, with D uncertain. The V gene's germline CDR1 is WNHNN and CDR2 SYGVQD (reference sequence). Trimming took off 9 bases at V and 2 bases at J, with 15 bases between the two ends. The CDR3 sequence is 14 residues long. This chain's CDR3 is CASRLGSDTDTQYF. The CDR3 region has the DNA TGCGCCAGTCGACTGGGATCGGACACAGATACGCAGTATTTT.

V usage is TRBV5-1 and J usage is TRBJ1-5; TRBD1 might be the D (5 bases). The germline V gene encodes CDR1 SGHRS and CDR2 YFSETQ. Trimming cost V 0 bases and J 0 bases, with 16 bases left between them. This CDR3 is built from 18 residues. The DNA of the CDR3 is TGCGCCAGCAGCTTGGCAGAATCCCAGGGTCATAGCAATCAGCCCCAGCATTTT. It translates to CASSLAESQGHSNQPQHF. The full variable domain, completed using reference TRBV5-1 and TRBJ1-5, is KAGVTQTPRYLIKTRGQQVTLSCSPISGHRSVSWYQQTPGQGLQFLFEYFSETQRNKGNFPGRFSGRQFSNSRSEMNVSTLELGDSALYLCASSLAESQGHSNQPQHFGDGTRLSIL.

The CDR3 spells CAISQPGTGPAALYGYTF. The DNA of the CDR3 is TGTGCCATCAGCCAACCTGGGACAGGCCCGGCCGCCTTGTATGGCTACACCTTC. This chain joins TRBV10-3 and TRBJ1-2; 8 bases match TRBD1. The CDR3 consists of 18 residues. Germline CDR1 and CDR2: ENHRY and SYGVKD. With 6 bases clipped from V and 5 bases from J, the junction kept 20 bases outside the gene matches.

The chain combines TRBV5-1 with TRBJ1-2; possible D gene TRBD1, 6 bases. This CDR3 region has 15 residues. V was clipped by 4 bases and J by 4 bases, with 17 bases between them. Per the germline V gene, CDR1 is SGHRS and CDR2 is YFSETQ. The CDR3 nucleotides are TGCGCCAGCAGCGATTCCTCACAGGGAATCTATGGCTACACCTTC. It yields the protein CASSDSSQGIYGYTF.

The V and J genes are TRBV25-1 and TRBJ2-7; D perhaps matches TRBD2 (6 bases). The CDR3 runs 15 residues. CDR1 and CDR2 (germline): MGHDK, SYGVNS. Trimming pared 2 bases from V and 7 bases from J, leaving 18 bases between. For the CDR3, the DNA is TGTGCCAGCAGTGAACTCGAACTCGGGGCGGGGGAGCAGTACTTC. Encoded protein: CASSELELGAGEQYF.

In its sample, this clone was seen a few times. The V gene is TRBV25-1, the J gene TRBJ2-1; a possible D gene is TRBD2 (6 bases). The germline V gene encodes CDR1 MGHDK and CDR2 SYGVNS. Trimming cost V 6 bases and J 5 bases, with 14 bases left between them. This CDR3 has 14 amino acids. CDR3 in amino acids: CASRGGSGDNEQFF. The CDR3 DNA sequence: TGTGCCAGCAGGGGGGGTAGCGGTGACAATGAGCAGTTCTTC. Variable domain in full (rest from reference TRBV25-1 and TRBJ2-1): EADIYQTPRYLVIGTGKKITLECSQTMGHDKMYWYQQDPGMELHLIHYSYGVNSTEKGDLSSESTVSRIRTEHFPLTLESARPSHTSQYLCASRGGSGDNEQFFGPGTRLTVL.

This clone showed up just a few times. The chain links TRBV10-3 to TRBJ1-1; D gene ambiguous. This CDR3 comprises 11 residues. CDR1 is ENHRY, CDR2 SYGVKD, per germline. V gave up 0 bases and J gave up 5 bases, with 1 base separating them. Here the CDR3 DNA reads TGTGCCATCAGTGAGTCAACTGAAGCTTTCTTT. It specifies CAISESTEAFF.

The chain uses TRBV27 and TRBJ2-5; 8 bases match TRBD1. Trimming removed 0 bases from V and 5 bases from J; junction bases left unmatched: 2. The CDR3 length is 14 residues. Germline loops: CDR1 MNHEY, CDR2 SMNVEV (reference sequence). CDR3 DNA: TGTGCCAGCAGTTTATCGAGACAGGGGGAGACCCAGTACTTC. Residues: CASSLSRQGETQYF.

The genes are TRBV19 and TRBJ2-5; 10 nucleotides match TRBD2. The J segment lost 5 bases and the V segment lost 0 bases, leaving 6 bases of the junction unmatched. The CDR3 is made up of 16 amino acids. Germline values: CDR1 LNHDA, CDR2 SQIVND (reference sequence). CDR3 in DNA: TGTGCCAGTAGTATAGACAGCGGGGGGGCAGGGGAGACCCAGTACTTC. Translating gives CASSIDSGGAGETQYF.

CDR3 in amino acids: CASSLNRGDTEAFF. The CDR3 DNA reads TGTGCCAGCAGTTTGAACAGGGGGGACACTGAAGCTTTCTTT. The rearrangement uses TRBV27 and TRBJ1-1; 8 nucleotides line up with TRBD1. V trimming: 3 bases; J trimming: 3 bases; junction bases outside the gene matches: 3. The CDR3 is made up of 14 amino acids. CDR1 MNHEY and CDR2 SMNVEV come from the germline V gene (reference sequence).

The J gene is TRBJ2-2, the V gene TRBV4-1; D might be TRBD2 (6 bases). V lost 4 bases and J 1 base, leaving 13 bases between the germline ends. This CDR3 has 16 amino acids. Per the germline V gene, CDR1 is MGHRA and CDR2 is YSYEKL. The CDR3 protein is CASSRRLVGNTGELFF. The CDR3 DNA reads TGCGCCAGCAGCCGCAGACTAGTGGGGAACACCGGGGAGCTGTTTTTT.

DNA of the CDR3: TGTGCCAGTAGTATAGGCCTGACTAGCGGGAGTGGTGAGACCCAGTACTTC. Protein: CASSIGLTSGSGETQYF. V is TRBV19 and J is TRBJ2-5, with 12 positions matching TRBD2. Germline V gives CDR1 LNHDA, CDR2 SQIVND (reference sequence). The CDR3 runs 17 residues. V dropped 1 base and J dropped 5; count of bases not matched to a gene: 8.

This clone appeared once. The rearrangement uses TRBV6-6 and TRBJ2-7; 7 positions agree with TRBD1. The germline V gene encodes CDR1 MNHNY and CDR2 SVGAGI (reference sequence). This CDR3 is 12 amino acids long. V lost 5 bases and J lost 3; bases outside the gene matches: 1. DNA of the CDR3: TGTGCCAGCAGTAGGGACAGCTACGAGCAGTACTTC. It codes for CASSRDSYEQYF.

This clone was seen more than once but under ten times. The chain couples TRBV7-7 to TRBJ2-5, with D possibly being TRBD2 (6 bases). CDR1 SSHAT and CDR2 FNYEAQ come from the germline V gene (reference sequence). V lost 1 base and J lost 4, with 16 bases in between. The CDR3 covers 16 residues. CDR3 in DNA: TGTGCCAGCAGCTTAGGAAGACTAGTGTTGGGAGAGACCCAGTACTTC. This sequence encodes CASSLGRLVLGETQYF.

The chain uses TRBV19 and TRBJ2-7, with D perhaps TRBD2 (5 bases). The CDR3 length is 10 residues. Germline V CDR1 and CDR2: LNHDA, SQIVND (reference sequence). V was trimmed by 10 bases and J by 2 bases, leaving 6 bases between them. CDR3 loop: CATGTYEQYF. In DNA, the CDR3 is TGTGCCACCGGGACCTACGAGCAGTACTTC. Filled out from reference TRBV19 and TRBJ2-7, the complete variable domain reads DGGITQSPKYLFRKEGQNVTLSCEQNLNHDAMYWYRQDPGQGLRLIYYSQIVNDFQKGDIAEGYSVSREKKESFPLTVTSAQKNPTAFYLCATGTYEQYFGPGTRLTVT.

This clone was seen only a few times. This rearrangement joins TRBV4-1 to TRBJ1-1; a weak D match, TRBD1 (5 bases). V shed 0 bases and J shed 4 bases, with 12 bases lying between them. CDR1 MGHRA and CDR2 YSYEKL come from the germline V gene. The CDR3 is made up of 15 amino acids. CDR3 sequence (DNA): TGCGCCAGCAGCCAAGAATCGGGGCGGATCACTGAAGCTTTCTTT. It specifies CASSQESGRITEAFF.

This chain uses TRBV9 with TRBJ2-1; possibly TRBD2 for D (5 bases). Germline V gene data show CDR1 as SGDLS and CDR2 as YYNGEE. This CDR3 contains 15 residues. Trimming pared 2 bases from V and 3 bases from J, leaving 12 bases between. The CDR3 is CASSVLSGDYNEQFF. The CDR3 DNA sequence: TGTGCCAGCAGCGTCCTCAGCGGAGACTACAATGAGCAGTTCTTC.

This clone is medium-sized in the sample. The rearrangement uses TRBV5-6 and TRBJ1-2; unclear D gene. This CDR3 has 14 amino acids. Germline V gene sequence: CDR1 SGHDT, CDR2 YYEEEE. V lost 0 bases and J 8 bases, leaving 14 bases between the germline ends. The CDR3 sequence: CASSLVAVPMGYTF. The DNA for the CDR3 is TGTGCCAGCAGCTTGGTGGCGGTCCCTATGGGCTACACCTTC. The whole variable domain, filled in from reference TRBV5-6 and TRBJ1-2, reads DAGVTQSPTHLIKTRGQQVTLRCSPKSGHDTVSWYQQALGQGPQFIFQYYEEEERQRGNFPDRFSGHQFPNYSSELNVNALLLGDSALYLCASSLVAVPMGYTFGSGTRLTVV.